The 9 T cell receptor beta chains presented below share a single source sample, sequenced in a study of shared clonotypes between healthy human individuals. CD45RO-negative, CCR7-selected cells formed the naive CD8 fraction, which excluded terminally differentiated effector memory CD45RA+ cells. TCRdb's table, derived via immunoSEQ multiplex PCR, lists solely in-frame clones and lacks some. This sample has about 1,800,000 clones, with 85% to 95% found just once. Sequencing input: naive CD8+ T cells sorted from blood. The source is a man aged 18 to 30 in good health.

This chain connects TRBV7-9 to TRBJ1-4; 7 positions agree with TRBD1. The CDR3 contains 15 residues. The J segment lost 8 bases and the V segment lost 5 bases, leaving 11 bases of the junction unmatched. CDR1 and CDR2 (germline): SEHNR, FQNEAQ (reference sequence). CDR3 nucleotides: TGTGCCAGCAGCGAATCACAGGGGTTACCGGAAAAACTGTTTTTT. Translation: CASSESQGLPEKLFF.

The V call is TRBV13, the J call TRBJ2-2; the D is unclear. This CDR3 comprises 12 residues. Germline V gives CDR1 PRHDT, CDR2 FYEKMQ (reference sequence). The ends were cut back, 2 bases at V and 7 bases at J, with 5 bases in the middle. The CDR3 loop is CASSLIHGELFF. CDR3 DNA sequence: TGTGCCAGCAGCTTAATTCACGGGGAGCTGTTTTTT. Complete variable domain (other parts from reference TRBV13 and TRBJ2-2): AAGVIQSPRHLIKEKRETATLKCYPIPRHDTVYWYQQGPGQDPQFLISFYEKMQSDKGSIPDRFSAQQFSDYHSELNMSSLELGDSALYFCASSLIHGELFFGEGSRLTVL.

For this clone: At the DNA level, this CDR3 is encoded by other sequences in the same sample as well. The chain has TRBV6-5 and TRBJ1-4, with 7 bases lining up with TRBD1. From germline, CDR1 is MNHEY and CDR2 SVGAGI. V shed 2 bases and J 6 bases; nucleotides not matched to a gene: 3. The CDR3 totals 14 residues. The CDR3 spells CASSYGTGDEKLFF. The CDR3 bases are TGTGCCAGCAGTTACGGTACAGGGGATGAAAAACTGTTTTTT.

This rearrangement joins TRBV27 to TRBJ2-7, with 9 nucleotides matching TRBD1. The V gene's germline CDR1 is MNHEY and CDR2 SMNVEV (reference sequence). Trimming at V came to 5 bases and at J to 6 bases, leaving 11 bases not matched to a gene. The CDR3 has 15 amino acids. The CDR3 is CASSPTGTGLSEQYF. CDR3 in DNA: TGTGCCAGCAGTCCCACCGGGACAGGGCTCTCCGAGCAGTACTTC.

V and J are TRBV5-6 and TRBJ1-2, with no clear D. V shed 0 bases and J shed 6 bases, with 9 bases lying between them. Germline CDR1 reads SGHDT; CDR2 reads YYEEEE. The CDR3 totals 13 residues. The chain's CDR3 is CASSLDEGNGYTF. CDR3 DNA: TGTGCCAGCAGCTTGGACGAGGGTAATGGCTACACCTTC.

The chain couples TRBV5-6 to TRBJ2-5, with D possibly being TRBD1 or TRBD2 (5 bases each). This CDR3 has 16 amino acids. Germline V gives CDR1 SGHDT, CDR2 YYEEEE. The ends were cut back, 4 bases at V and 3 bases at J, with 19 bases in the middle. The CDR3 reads CASSPAYIGGKETQYF. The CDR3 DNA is TGTGCCAGCAGCCCCGCGTATATTGGGGGAAAAGAGACCCAGTACTTC.

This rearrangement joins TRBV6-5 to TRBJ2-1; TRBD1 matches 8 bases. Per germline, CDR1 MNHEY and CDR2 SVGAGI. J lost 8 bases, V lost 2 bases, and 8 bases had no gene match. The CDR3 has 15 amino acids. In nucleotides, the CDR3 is TGTGCCAGCAGTTACGCTTCGACAGGGGCTGATGAGCAGTTCTTC. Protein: CASSYASTGADEQFF.

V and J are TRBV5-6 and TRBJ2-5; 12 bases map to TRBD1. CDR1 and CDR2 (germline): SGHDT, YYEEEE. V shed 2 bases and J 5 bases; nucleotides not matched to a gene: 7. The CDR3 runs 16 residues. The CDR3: CASSFTGTGGLETQYF. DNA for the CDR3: TGTGCCAGCAGCTTCACCGGGACAGGGGGCCTGGAGACCCAGTACTTC.

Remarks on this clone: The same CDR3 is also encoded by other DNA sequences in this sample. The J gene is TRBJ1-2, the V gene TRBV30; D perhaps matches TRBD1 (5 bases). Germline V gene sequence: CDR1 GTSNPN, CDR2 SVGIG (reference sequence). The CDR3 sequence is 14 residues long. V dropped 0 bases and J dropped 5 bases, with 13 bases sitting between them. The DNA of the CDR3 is TGTGCCTGGAGTGTCGACGGGACGGCTTATGGCTACACCTTC. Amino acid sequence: CAWSVDGTAYGYTF.